This TCR beta chain is from a study of PD-1 blockade in mismatch repair-deficient tumors. At the level of the study: All were previously treated, progressing patients with some twelve mismatch repair-deficient cancer types.

Between the trimmed V and J ends, which lost 2 bases and 5 bases, there was a span of 12 bases. Germline assignment: CDR1 SEHNR and CDR2 FQNEAQ (reference sequence). The CDR3 extends over 15 amino acids. Data came from immunoSEQ multiplex PCR; TCRdb stores just in-frame clones and leaves some out. The sample holds about 120,000 clones, 85% to 90% seen once. Sequencing used peripheral blood, obtained 44 weeks after starting pembrolizumab. The sequence derives from an adult with mismatch repair-deficient cancer. The chain is built from TRBV7-9 and TRBJ1-4; D is unclear. CDR3 bases: TGTGCCAGCAGCTTAAAGCGGATACAGAATGAAAAACTGTTTTTT. Encoded protein: CASSLKRIQNEKLFF. Filled out from reference TRBV7-9 and TRBJ1-4, the complete variable domain reads DTGVSQNPRHKITKRGQNVTFRCDPISEHNRLYWYRQTLGQGPEFLTYFQNEAQLEKSRLLSDRFSAERPKGSFSTLEIQRTEQGDSAMYLCASSLKRIQNEKLFFGSGTQLSVL.